Listed here are 18 T cell receptor beta chains from one sample, sequenced in a study of T cells in Graves' hyperthyroidism and ophthalmopathy. The investigators amplified TCR beta CDR3 regions from RNA transcripts. HTBI primers were employed in a first-round RT-PCR of the TCR CDR3. TCRdb reprocessed the multiplex PCR reads via MiXCR and lists one record per CDR3 protein. This table holds 650,000 to 850,000 distinct CDR3 sequences, approximately 18% found once. Material for sequencing was blood. These receptors were collected from a woman between 45 and 65 years old with Graves' hyperthyroidism that later progressed to Graves' ophthalmopathy.

This clonotype was detected a few times. The chain links TRBV10-3 to TRBJ1-4; TRBD1 agrees at 8 bases. Unmatched junction bases numbered 4, after V lost 4 bases and J lost 6 bases. Germline lookup yields CDR1 ENHRY and CDR2 SYGVKD. The CDR3 totals 14 residues. The CDR3 is CAISAGQDDEKLFF. CDR3 DNA sequence: TGTGCCATCAGTGCGGGACAGGATGATGAAAAACTGTTTTTT.

The chain recombines TRBV4-1 with TRBJ1-1; no reliable D call. CDR3 length equals 16 residues. V lost 4 bases and J lost 0, with 15 bases in between. The germline gives CDR1 MGHRA, CDR2 YSYEKL. CDR3 nucleotide sequence: TGCGCCAGCAGCCTCCCGGGAGGAAGGATGAACACTGAAGCTTTCTTT. It translates to CASSLPGGRMNTEAFF.

This clonotype appeared many times. The rearrangement uses TRBV20-1 and TRBJ2-1; D may be TRBD1 or TRBD2 (6 bases each). Germline CDR1 is DFQATT and CDR2 is SNEGSKA (reference sequence). This CDR3 has 15 residues. The CDR3 DNA sequence: TGCAGCCCTAGGGGGGCCACCCACTCCTACAATGAGCAGTTCTTC. This sequence encodes CSPRGATHSYNEQFF.

V and J are TRBV14 and TRBJ2-2, with a tentative D call TRBD1 (6 bases). This CDR3 has 17 amino acids. Between the trimmed V and J ends, which lost 8 bases and 6 bases, there was a span of 25 bases. Germline CDR1 and CDR2: SGHDN and FVKESK. The CDR3 protein is CASGGQEQEEVPGELFF. In nucleotides, the CDR3 is TGTGCCAGCGGGGGCCAGGAACAAGAAGAGGTTCCCGGGGAGCTGTTTTTT.

In its sample, this clonotype was seen many times. As DNA, the CDR3 is TGTGCCTGGAGTCCGCTCTATGGCTACACCTTC. It encodes CAWSPLYGYTF. V gene TRBV30 combines with J gene TRBJ1-2; D not certain. The CDR3 contains 11 residues. With 2 bases removed from V and 4 bases from J, the gap between germline ends came to 5 bases. Germline V lookup: CDR1 GTSNPN, CDR2 SVGIG (reference sequence).

This clonotype has at least ten counts. CDR3 in amino acids: CASRERGGADTQYF. In nucleotides, the CDR3 is TGTGCCAGCAGAGAGCGGGGGGGCGCAGATACGCAGTATTTT. The chain combines TRBV6-2 or TRBV6-3 with TRBJ2-3; TRBD2 aligns across 10 bases. Trimming removed 6 bases from V and 4 bases from J; junction bases left unmatched: 4. Germline CDR1 is MNHEY and CDR2 is SVGEGT. The CDR3 has 14 amino acids.

The V call is TRBV15, the J call TRBJ2-3, with D maybe TRBD2 (6 bases). The length of the CDR3 is 15 residues. Germline lookup yields CDR1 LNHNV and CDR2 YYDKDF (reference sequence). Deletions cut 1 base from V and 2 bases from J, with 10 bases between. The CDR3 spells CATSRGDWNTDTQYF. CDR3 nucleotide sequence: TGTGCCACCAGCAGAGGGGACTGGAACACAGATACGCAGTATTTT.

Points on this clonotype: A read error may explain this, as a much larger clone is one base away. This chain joins TRBV7-9 and TRBJ1-1; TRBD1 might be the D (5 bases). CDR3 size: 15 residues. CDR1 SEHNR and CDR2 FQNEAQ come from the germline V gene (reference sequence). Trimming cost V 4 bases and J 4 bases, with 16 bases left between them. The chain's CDR3 is CASSYSRDLSTEAFF. The CDR3 nucleotides are TGTGCCAGCAGCTACAGCAGGGACTTGAGCACTGAAGCTTTCTTT.

This chain connects TRBV6-1 to TRBJ2-1; D possibly uses TRBD1 or TRBD2 (5 bases each). The CDR3 length is 16 residues. CDR1 and CDR2 from the germline V gene are MNHNS and SASEGT. With 5 bases removed from V and 4 bases from J, the gap between germline ends came to 18 bases. For the CDR3, the DNA is TGTGCCAGCAGTAGAAGGCAGGGAAGGGAGTACAATGAGCAGTTCTTC. Translating gives CASSRRQGREYNEQFF.

In this sample, this clonotype turned up many times. The gene calls are TRBV5-1 and TRBJ2-7; maybe TRBD2 (5 bases). The CDR3 contains 13 residues. Deletions cut 4 bases from V and 4 bases from J, with 12 bases between. The germline CDR1 and CDR2 sequences are SGHRS and YFSETQ. The CDR3 bases are TGCGCCAGCAGCACGGAGGTACTTTACGAGCAGTACTTC. Translation gives CASSTEVLYEQYF.

This clonotype came up a few times. The genes are TRBV11-2 and TRBJ2-1; D not certain. The CDR3 has 15 residues. The V end was cut by 2 bases, the J end by 5 bases, with 13 bases between. Per the germline V gene, CDR1 is SGHAT and CDR2 is FQNNGV. The CDR3 DNA reads TGTGCCAGCAGCTTAAGGAATATCTTAAACAATGAGCAGTTCTTC. Translated, it gives CASSLRNILNNEQFF.

The J gene is TRBJ1-3, the V gene TRBV20-1; tentative D call: TRBD1 (5 bases). The germline V gene encodes CDR1 DFQATT and CDR2 SNEGSKA (reference sequence). Deletions cut 6 bases from V and 0 bases from J, with 12 bases between. The CDR3 loop spans 14 amino acids. The CDR3 DNA sequence: TGCAGTGCCTTGGGACTATCCTCTGGAAACACCATATATTTT. Encoded protein: CSALGLSSGNTIYF.

The chain has TRBV14 and TRBJ1-3, with D unresolved. The CDR3 totals 14 residues. The V gene's germline CDR1 is SGHDN and CDR2 FVKESK. Trimming pared 5 bases from V and 0 bases from J, leaving 8 bases between. The CDR3 is CASSSDLSGNTIYF. The CDR3 DNA reads TGTGCCAGCAGCTCGGACCTCTCTGGAAACACCATATATTTT.

This chain joins TRBV9 and TRBJ1-5; D is unclear. This CDR3 spans 15 amino acids. Trimming removed 3 bases from V and 5 bases from J, with 15 bases in between. Germline-derived CDR1 and CDR2 are SGDLS and YYNGEE. CDR3 loop: CASSATGSAYQPQHF. CDR3 nucleotides: TGTGCCAGCAGCGCTACTGGGTCAGCCTATCAGCCCCAGCATTTT. Supplemented by reference TRBV9 and TRBJ1-5, the full variable domain reads DSGVTQTPKHLITATGQRVTLRCSPRSGDLSVYWYQQSLDQGLQFLIQYYNGEERAKGNILERFSAQQFPDLHSELNLSSLELGDSALYFCASSATGSAYQPQHFGDGTRLSIL.

This clonotype was seen more than once but under ten times. The V gene is TRBV6-1, the J gene TRBJ2-2; D ambiguous. Germline lookup yields CDR1 MNHNS and CDR2 SASEGT. The CDR3 covers 13 residues. The V gene lost 8 bases and the J gene lost 4 bases, with 11 bases spanning the gap. CDR3 region: CASGLGITGELFF. The DNA of the CDR3 is TGTGCCAGCGGTCTCGGAATCACCGGGGAGCTGTTTTTT.

This clonotype was detected a few times. The chain employs TRBV10-1 and TRBJ1-5, with D tentatively TRBD1 (6 bases). This CDR3 has 16 residues. Germline CDR1 reads WNHNN; CDR2 reads SYGVQD (reference sequence). V dropped 10 bases and J dropped 6 bases, with 25 bases sitting between them. CDR3 in amino acids: CANLKAGTQAGQPQHF. In DNA form, the CDR3 reads TGCGCCAACCTTAAGGCCGGGACACAAGCGGGTCAGCCCCAGCATTTT.

The J gene is TRBJ1-1, the V gene TRBV30; 8 bases are shared with TRBD1. Germline values: CDR1 GTSNPN, CDR2 SVGIG (reference sequence). The CDR3 loop spans 17 amino acids. With 4 bases clipped from V and 0 bases from J, the junction kept 13 bases outside the gene matches. The CDR3 loop is CAWNTGGTYRLNTEAFF. In nucleotides, the CDR3 is TGTGCCTGGAACACAGGGGGGACTTACCGCCTGAACACTGAAGCTTTCTTT.

This clonotype was found many times. V usage is TRBV6-1 and J usage is TRBJ1-2, with a weak D call TRBD1 (5 bases). Per the germline V gene, CDR1 is MNHNS and CDR2 is SASEGT. The CDR3 has 13 amino acids. V lost 6 bases and J lost 6, with 14 bases in between. This CDR3 reads CASRERGTDGYTF. Here the CDR3 DNA reads TGTGCCAGCAGGGAAAGGGGTACAGATGGCTACACCTTC.